A single sample is the source of the 4 T cell receptor beta chains below, sequenced in a study of T cells in tuberculosis. The data were produced by immunoSEQ multiplex PCR, yet TCRdb's version contains in-frame clones alone and is incomplete. The sample has nearly 35,000 clones, about 89% seen once. Sequenced: PBMCs. The source of these receptors is a donor aged 5 to 30 with latent tuberculosis or without tuberculosis infection.

The chain is built from TRBV6-6 and TRBJ1-6; D perhaps matches TRBD1 (6 bases). The CDR3 is 15 residues long. Germline CDR1 reads MNHNY; CDR2 reads SVGAGI (reference sequence). V lost 6 bases, J lost 9 bases, and 18 bases lay in between. The CDR3 nucleotides read TGTGCCAGCAGGACGCAATCGACAGGCCCTTCACCCCTCCACTTT. Translated, it gives CASRTQSTGPSPLHF.

The chain couples TRBV7-9 to TRBJ2-1, with 13 bases aligning to TRBD2. The CDR3 runs 16 residues. The germline gives CDR1 SEHNR, CDR2 FQNEAQ (reference sequence). V gave up 5 bases and J gave up 5 bases; unmatched junction bases: 6. CDR3 region: CASSPGTSGADNEQFF. CDR3 DNA sequence: TGTGCCAGCAGCCCGGGGACTAGCGGGGCCGACAATGAGCAGTTCTTC.

The genes are TRBV27 and TRBJ2-5, with 9 bases fitting TRBD2. V gave up 5 bases and J gave up 4 bases; unmatched junction bases: 5. Germline CDR1 reads MNHEY; CDR2 reads SMNVEV (reference sequence). The CDR3 extends over 14 amino acids. CDR3 DNA: TGTGCCAGCAGTCGACTAGCGGTCGGAGAGACCCAGTACTTC. Encoded protein: CASSRLAVGETQYF.

This clone was detected once. The chain couples TRBV15 to TRBJ2-6; 7 positions agree with TRBD1. J gave up 2 bases and V 5 bases, and 6 bases lay outside the gene matches. Germline V CDR1 and CDR2: LNHNV, YYDKDF (reference sequence). The CDR3 extends over 16 amino acids. For the CDR3, the DNA is TGTGCCACCAGCGGCAGACAGGGAACTGGGGCCAACGTCCTGACTTTC. This codes for CATSGRQGTGANVLTF.